The clone carrying this T cell receptor (beta chain) came up many times. This entry is derived from a study of identical twins. Via MiXCR, TCRdb re-called the 5' RACE reads, giving one row per CDR3 protein. Of roughly 630,000 distinct CDR3 sequences in the sample, less than 9% were seen once. Germline values: CDR1 LGHDT, CDR2 YNNKEL (reference sequence). The CDR3 is 11 amino acids. The V and J ends lost 3 bases and 7 bases respectively, with 6 bases between them. The data were also submitted as part of a second study, on yellow fever vaccine responses in identical twins.

The chain is built from TRBV3-1 and TRBJ1-1; no definite D call. The origin of this receptor is a woman aged 18-29 years in good health. Specimen: PBMCs. CDR3 bases: TGTGCCAGCAGCCATCTTGGTGAAGCTTTCTTT. This translates into CASSHLGEAFF.